Below, one T cell receptor (beta chain) is given with its context. Germline values: CDR1 SGHNT, CDR2 YYREEE (reference sequence). J lost 3 bases, V lost 4 bases, and 8 bases had no gene match. The CDR3 is made up of 15 amino acids. Naive CD8 cells, CD45RO-negative and positively selected for CCR7, excluded terminally differentiated effector memory CD45RA+ cells. Donors were healthy HIV-negative adults without recently reported acute infections or vaccinations. The assay was immunoSEQ multiplex PCR, and TCRdb's table has in-frame clones only and misses some. The repertoire holds over 750,000 clones, with about 96% as singletons. The sample originates from a study of shared clonotypes between healthy human individuals.

This sequence originates from a man between 25 and 39 years old in good health. This chain joins TRBV5-4 and TRBJ2-7, with 9 bases aligning to TRBD1. Material: naive CD8+ T cells sorted from blood. In DNA form, the CDR3 reads TGTGCCAGCAGCCATGGTGCGGGACAGGGCTACGAGCAGTACTTC. Translating gives CASSHGAGQGYEQYF.